This T cell receptor (beta chain) was sequenced during a study of blood T cells in healthy people across ages. Trimming stripped 3 bases from V and 1 base from J, with 9 bases between. The CDR3 covers 13 residues. Germline assignment: CDR1 DFQATT and CDR2 SNEGSKA (reference sequence). Primers used in a second PCR of roughly 6 to 12 cycles were a sample-barcoded 5' primer and a J-beta primer mix. TCRdb re-called the 5' RACE reads with MiXCR, one entry per CDR3 protein. Of roughly 1.6 million distinct CDR3 sequences listed, 34% were seen once; the top ten hold over 9%. V is TRBV20-1 and J is TRBJ2-5; D may correspond to TRBD1 or TRBD2 (6 bases each). The receptor was derived from a woman between 25 and 40 years old in good health. Sequenced input: blood. CDR3 coding DNA: TGCAGTGCTAGCGGGGGCCTCCAAGAGACCCAGTACTTC. As protein: CSASGGLQETQYF.